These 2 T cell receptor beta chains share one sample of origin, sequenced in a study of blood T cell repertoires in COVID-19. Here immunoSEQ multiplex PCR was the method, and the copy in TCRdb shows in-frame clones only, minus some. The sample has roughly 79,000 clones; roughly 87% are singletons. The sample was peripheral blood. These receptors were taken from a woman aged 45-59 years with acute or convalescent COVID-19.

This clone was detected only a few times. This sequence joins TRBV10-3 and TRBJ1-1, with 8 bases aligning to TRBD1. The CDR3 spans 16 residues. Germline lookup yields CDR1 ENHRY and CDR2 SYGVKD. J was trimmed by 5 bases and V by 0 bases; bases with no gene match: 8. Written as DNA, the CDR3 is TGTGCCATCAGTGAGTCGAACAGGGGGGGAAGAACTGAAGCTTTCTTT. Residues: CAISESNRGGRTEAFF.

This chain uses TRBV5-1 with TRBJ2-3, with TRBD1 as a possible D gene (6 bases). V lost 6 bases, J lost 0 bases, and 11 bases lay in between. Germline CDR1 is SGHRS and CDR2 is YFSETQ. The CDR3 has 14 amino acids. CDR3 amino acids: CASTVQGSTDTQYF. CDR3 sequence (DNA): TGCGCCAGCACGGTACAGGGCAGCACAGATACGCAGTATTTT.